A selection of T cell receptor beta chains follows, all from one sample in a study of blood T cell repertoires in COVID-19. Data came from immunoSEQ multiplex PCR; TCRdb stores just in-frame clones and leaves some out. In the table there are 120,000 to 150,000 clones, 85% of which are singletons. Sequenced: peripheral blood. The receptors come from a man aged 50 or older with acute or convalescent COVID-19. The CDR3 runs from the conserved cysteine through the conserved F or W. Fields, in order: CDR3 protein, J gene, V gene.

CDR3aa: CASSLFPLGYGYTF
j_gene: TRBJ1-2
v_gene: TRBV28

CDR3aa: CASSLVGGGNQPQHF
j_gene: TRBJ1-5
v_gene: TRBV7-2

CDR3aa: CASSQAGGEEKLFF
j_gene: TRBJ1-4
v_gene: TRBV4-2

CDR3aa: CASSWGLVTYNEQFF
j_gene: TRBJ2-1
v_gene: TRBV27

CDR3aa: CASSIDLAGGLYEQYF
j_gene: TRBJ2-7
v_gene: TRBV19

CDR3aa: CASSQAQLTLAQITDTQYF
j_gene: TRBJ2-3
v_gene: TRBV4-2

CDR3aa: CASSQRTGANQPQHF
j_gene: TRBJ1-5
v_gene: TRBV4-1

CDR3aa: CASSDPGQGNEKLFF
j_gene: TRBJ1-4
v_gene: TRBV25-1

CDR3aa: CASSEIRRGDSYGYTF
j_gene: TRBJ1-2
v_gene: TRBV2

CDR3aa: CASSLGGQGNNEQFF
j_gene: TRBJ2-1
v_gene: TRBV28

CDR3aa: CASSPSGGDYNEQFF
j_gene: TRBJ2-1
v_gene: TRBV18

CDR3aa: CASRPHRENYGYTF
j_gene: TRBJ1-2
v_gene: TRBV19

CDR3aa: CARSLEGGDRLNQPQHF
j_gene: TRBJ1-5
v_gene: TRBV5-3

CDR3aa: CATSDRAGEVYEQYF
j_gene: TRBJ2-7
v_gene: TRBV24-1

CDR3aa: CASSVAGGGKVNTEAFF
j_gene: TRBJ1-1
v_gene: TRBV9

CDR3aa: CASSFANEQFF
j_gene: TRBJ2-1
v_gene: TRBV11-3

CDR3aa: CATSDTGRGWVTDTQYF
j_gene: TRBJ2-3
v_gene: TRBV24-1

CDR3aa: CASSSQGRGDYNEQFF
j_gene: TRBJ2-1
v_gene: TRBV28

CDR3aa: CASSLSQYF
j_gene: TRBJ2-7
v_gene: TRBV5-6

CDR3aa: CAISAGTEPSYEQYF
j_gene: -
v_gene: TRBV10-3

CDR3aa: CASRPGENYGYTF
j_gene: TRBJ1-2
v_gene: TRBV19

CDR3aa: CASRRGLSYEQYF
j_gene: TRBJ2-7
v_gene: TRBV3-1/TRBV3-2

CDR3aa: CATRGGRANEQFF
j_gene: TRBJ2-1
v_gene: TRBV5-1

CDR3aa: CAISESGTGGYEQYF
j_gene: TRBJ2-7
v_gene: TRBV10-3

CDR3aa: CASSDRVTTEAFF
j_gene: TRBJ1-1
v_gene: TRBV6-2/TRBV6-3

CDR3aa: CASSLDQNTDTQYF
j_gene: TRBJ2-3
v_gene: TRBV5-1

CDR3aa: CASSFGGVEAFF
j_gene: TRBJ1-1
v_gene: TRBV13

CDR3aa: CASRWDRGRAQETQYF
j_gene: TRBJ2-5
v_gene: TRBV4-1

CDR3aa: CASSSLGLAGGGGADTQYF
j_gene: TRBJ2-3
v_gene: TRBV7-2

CDR3aa: CASSPGRAGNQPQHF
j_gene: TRBJ1-5
v_gene: TRBV6-2/TRBV6-3

CDR3aa: CASSAGARWQPQHF
j_gene: TRBJ1-5
v_gene: TRBV10-2

CDR3aa: CAIRPTGSYEQYF
j_gene: TRBJ2-7
v_gene: TRBV10-3

CDR3aa: CASREKDRVRGYTF
j_gene: TRBJ1-2
v_gene: TRBV3-1/TRBV3-2

CDR3aa: CSVLPPGQAGYTF
j_gene: TRBJ1-2
v_gene: TRBV29-1

CDR3aa: CASSDSAGSYNEQFF
j_gene: TRBJ2-1
v_gene: TRBV6-4

CDR3aa: CASSFSADSSYEQYF
j_gene: TRBJ2-7
v_gene: TRBV5-1

CDR3aa: CASSVVGGSGEKLFF
j_gene: TRBJ1-4
v_gene: TRBV9

CDR3aa: CSVVAGAETQYF
j_gene: TRBJ2-5
v_gene: TRBV29-1

CDR3aa: CASSQADRGSAEAFF
j_gene: TRBJ1-1
v_gene: TRBV4-1